This TCR beta chain was sequenced for a study of early T cells in non-severe SARS-CoV-2 infection. Study at large: The authors sequenced bulk RNA from unsorted whole blood, leaving chains unpaired.

This CDR3 is built from 15 residues. V shed 6 bases and J shed 8 bases, with 19 bases lying between them. Germline CDR1 is SGHVS and CDR2 is FQNEAQ. As to this clonotype: What it recognizes is unknown.

Individual cDNA molecules carried attached unique molecular identifiers. TCRdb re-called the 5' RACE reads with MiXCR, one entry per CDR3 protein. The profile covers approximately 120,000 distinct CDR3 sequences, with about 15% appearing a single time and about a fifth taken by the ten largest. Study findings and constraints: Anti-spike CD8 specificities were favored by VDJdb matching, whose results missed private and CD4 specificities.

The sequence came from an adult who was a healthcare worker with PCR-confirmed SARS-CoV-2 infection or an uninfected control (not recorded which). The sample consisted of whole blood. The chain is built from TRBV7-8 and TRBJ1-4; D unclear. The DNA of the CDR3 is TGTGCCAGCAGATTTAACCGGGATCGGAGAGAAAAACTGTTTTTT. It encodes CASRFNRDRREKLFF. The variable domain in full, with the rest retrieved from reference TRBV7-8 and TRBJ1-4, is GAGVSQSPRYKVAKRGQDVALRCDPISGHVSLFWYQQALGQGPEFLTYFQNEAQLDKSGLPSDRFFAERPEGSVSTLKIQRTQQEDSAVYLCASRFNRDRREKLFFGSGTQLSVL.